The clone carrying this T cell receptor (beta chain) was recorded only once. The antigen remains unidentified. Germline CDR1 MDHEN, CDR2 SYDVKM. The V gene lost 4 bases and the J gene lost 13 bases, with 16 bases spanning the gap. The CDR3 sequence is 13 residues long. This record belongs to a study of T cells and Merkel cell carcinoma outcomes. Study results and limitations: Reportedly, T-cell repertoire with density predicts Merkel cell carcinoma outcomes.

Only in-frame clones appear in the TCRdb table, and some are missing; sequencing was by immunoSEQ multiplex PCR. Among fewer than 20,000 clones listed, over 70% were seen once. Input material: tumor tissue from Merkel cell carcinoma. The chain joins TRBV28 to TRBJ1-4, with a possible D match to TRBD1 (5 bases). This clonotype was obtained from a human donor with Merkel cell carcinoma. CDR3 in amino acids: CASSSRAHSGLFF. CDR3 nucleotide sequence: TGTGCCAGCAGTTCCAGGGCTCATAGCGGACTGTTTTTT.